The present T cell receptor (beta chain) was sequenced within a study of T cell responses to AZD1222 COVID-19 vaccine. Measured with immunoSEQ multiplex PCR; TCRdb has only the in-frame clones, and not every one. Counted here are about 180,000 clones, approximately 95% occurring once; the ten biggest clones make up around 0.96%. Between the trimmed V and J ends, which lost 4 bases and 9 bases, there was a span of 13 bases. Germline V gives CDR1 ENHRY, CDR2 SYGVKD. The CDR3 has 14 amino acids. This receptor was identified in an adult who received the MenACWY meningococcal vaccine as a control. Sequences were derived from peripheral blood, sampled 28 days after the second dose of the MenACWY control vaccine. The chain carries TRBV10-3 and TRBJ1-6; D is unresolved. CDR3 residues: CAISGGPGGSPLHF. The CDR3 coding sequence is TGTGCCATCAGTGGGGGTCCCGGAGGTTCACCCCTCCACTTT.